This T cell receptor beta chain derives from a study of blood T cell repertoires in COVID-19 (dated by TCRdb to 2018 to 2021). Describing the broader study: The collaborator samples originated in the United States, Italy and Spain and spanned the acute and convalescent phases of COVID-19. The prospective study material was composed of cDNA or gDNA derived from T cells, B-cell-depleted T cells, or PBMCs. Subjects who had been exposed to COVID-19, were actively infected with it, or had recovered from it provided the deeply sampled blood TCRbeta repertoires that made up the dataset. The repertoires were made available in a free public database intended to serve as a resource for research on the immune response to SARS-CoV-2. Samples came from the ongoing ImmuneRACE study (first 160 participants) plus 1,254 subjects from 6 global collaborators. Nearly every sample came with metadata listing a de-identified subject ID, COVID-19 status, age in years and sex. Where available, HLA class I and class II types were taken from metadata supplied by the sample provider and were not determined by assay-based typing. Study-wide conclusions, independent of this receptor: The amount of clinical and demographic metadata varied by source and participant and was provided uncurated.

Samples from volunteer blood donors who had recovered from COVID-19 were contributed by a second Seattle source. Each collaborating institution followed its own protocols to collect whole blood in K2EDTA tubes. For TCRbeta analysis, collaborator samples were shipped as frozen whole blood, as isolated PBMCs, or as DNA extracted from either sample type. Worth noting for this clone: There is no known antigen for this receptor. Base qualities are not provided; no much larger clone lies one nucleotide away.

TCRbeta CDR3 regions were amplified from genomic DNA using the immunoSEQ Assay, a bias-controlled multiplex PCR. In the paper's pipeline: The number of nucleated cells in each sample was estimated from the amplification of reference gene primers within the assay. To quantify the absolute abundance of each unique TCRbeta CDR3 rearrangement, sequence reads were collapsed and filtered. For each sample, productive Simpson clonality was calculated as the square root of Simpson's diversity index across productive rearrangements. TCRdb stores this immuneACCESS table with in-frame sequences only. Part of the clones is absent; in the studies checked, under half of the shortfall reflects unresolved V genes, and no reason is known for the rest. V and J calls and clone size are those listed in that table; D and trimming were worked out from the DNA. This sample lists 150,000 to 200,000 clones; 89% were detected once. The top ten hold 1.5% to 2% of the sample.

The sequenced sample consisted of peripheral blood. This TCR was recovered from a man younger than 30 who had recovered from COVID-19.

In nucleotides, the sequence is TGTGCCAGCAGCCAAGACCTAGCGGCAGTATACAATGAGCAGTTCTTC. Translated, this gives CASSQDLAAVYNEQFF. The receptor chain draws on TRBV4-2 and TRBJ2-1, with TRBD2 identical over 7 junction bases. The germline V gene provides CDR1 LGHNA and CDR2 YNFKEQ. After removal of 0 bases from V and 4 bases from J, the junction retains 6 bases not matched to a gene. Its CDR3 holds 16 amino acids, cysteine through phenylalanine. The only DNA kept is the CDR3, 48 bases in frame from the first base.